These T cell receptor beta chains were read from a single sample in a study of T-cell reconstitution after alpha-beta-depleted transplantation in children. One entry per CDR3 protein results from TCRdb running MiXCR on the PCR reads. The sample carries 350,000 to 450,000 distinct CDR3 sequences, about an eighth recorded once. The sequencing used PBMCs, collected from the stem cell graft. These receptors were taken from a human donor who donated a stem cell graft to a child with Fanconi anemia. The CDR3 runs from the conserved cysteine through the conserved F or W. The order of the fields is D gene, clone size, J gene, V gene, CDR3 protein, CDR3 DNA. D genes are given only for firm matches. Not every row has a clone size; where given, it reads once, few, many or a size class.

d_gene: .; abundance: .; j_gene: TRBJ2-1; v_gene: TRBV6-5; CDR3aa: CASSYSAGLSTYNEQFF; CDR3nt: TGTGCCAGCAGTTACTCGGCGGGCCTATCAACTTACAATGAGCAGTTCTTC
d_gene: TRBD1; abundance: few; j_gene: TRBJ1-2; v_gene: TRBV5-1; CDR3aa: CASGDLTGIGYTF; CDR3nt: TGCGCCAGCGGAGATTTGACAGGGATCGGCTACACCTTC
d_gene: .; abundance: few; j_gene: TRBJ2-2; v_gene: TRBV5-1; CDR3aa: CASSWGARVDTGELFF; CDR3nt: TGCGCCAGCAGCTGGGGGGCACGGGTCGACACCGGGGAGCTGTTTTTT
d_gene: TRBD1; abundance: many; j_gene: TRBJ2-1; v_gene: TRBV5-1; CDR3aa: CASSSETGSYNEQFF; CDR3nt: TGCGCCAGCAGCTCGGAGACAGGGTCCTACAATGAGCAGTTCTTC
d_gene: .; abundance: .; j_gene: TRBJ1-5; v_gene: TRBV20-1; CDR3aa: CSAQGENQPQHF; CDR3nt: TGCAGTGCACAGGGAGAAAATCAGCCCCAGCATTTT
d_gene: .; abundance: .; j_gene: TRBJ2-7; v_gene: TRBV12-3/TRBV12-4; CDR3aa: CASSRRSEQYF; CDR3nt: TGTGCCAGCAGTCGAAGGTCCGAGCAGTACTTC
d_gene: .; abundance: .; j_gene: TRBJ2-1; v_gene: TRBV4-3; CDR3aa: CASSQNWGNEQFF; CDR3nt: TGCGCCAGCAGCCAAAATTGGGGTAATGAGCAGTTCTTC
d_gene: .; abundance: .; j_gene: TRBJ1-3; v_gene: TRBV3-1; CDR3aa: CASSQIGPGNTIYF; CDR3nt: TGTGCCAGCAGCCAGATTGGACCTGGAAACACCATATATTTT
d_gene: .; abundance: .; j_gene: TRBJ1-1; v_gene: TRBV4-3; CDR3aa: CASSQSRGVGTEAFF; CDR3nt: TGCGCCAGCAGCCAGTCCAGGGGCGTAGGCACTGAAGCTTTCTTT
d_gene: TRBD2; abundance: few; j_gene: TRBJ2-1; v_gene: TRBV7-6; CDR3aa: CASSSTSGGWNEQFF; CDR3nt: TGTGCCAGCAGCTCGACTAGCGGGGGGTGGAATGAGCAGTTCTTC
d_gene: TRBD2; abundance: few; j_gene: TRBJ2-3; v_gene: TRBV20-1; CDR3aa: CSARGGPDTQYF; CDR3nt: TGCAGTGCTCGGGGGGGGCCAGATACGCAGTATTTT
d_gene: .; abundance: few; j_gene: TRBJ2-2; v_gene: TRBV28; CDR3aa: CASSLPRAGTGELFF; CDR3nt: TGTGCCAGCAGTTTACCCAGGGCGGGTACCGGGGAGCTGTTTTTT
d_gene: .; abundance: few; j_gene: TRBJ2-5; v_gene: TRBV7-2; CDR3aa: CASSSSQETQYF; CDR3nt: TGTGCCAGCAGCTCGTCCCAAGAGACCCAGTACTTC
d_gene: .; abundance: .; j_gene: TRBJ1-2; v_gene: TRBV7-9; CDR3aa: CASSVSNYGYTF; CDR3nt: TGTGCCAGCAGCGTCTCGAACTATGGCTACACCTTC
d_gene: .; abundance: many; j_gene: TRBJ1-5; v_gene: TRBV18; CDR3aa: CASSNGNQPQHF; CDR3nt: TGTGCCAGCTCTAATGGGAATCAGCCCCAGCATTTT
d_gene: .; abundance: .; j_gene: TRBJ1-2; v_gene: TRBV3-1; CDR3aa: CASSQEYNYGYTF; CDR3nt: TGTGCCAGCAGCCAAGAGTACAACTATGGCTACACCTTC
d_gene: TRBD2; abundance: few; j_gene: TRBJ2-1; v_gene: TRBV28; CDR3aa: CASSPRGGAWYNEQFF; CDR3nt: TGTGCCAGCAGTCCACGCGGGGGGGCCTGGTACAATGAGCAGTTCTTC
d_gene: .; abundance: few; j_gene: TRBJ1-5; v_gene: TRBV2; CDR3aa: CASSTPTQDLDQPQHF; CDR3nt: TGTGCCAGCAGTACCCCAACGCAGGATTTAGATCAGCCCCAGCATTTT
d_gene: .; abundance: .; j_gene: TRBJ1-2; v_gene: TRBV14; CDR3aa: CASSHGGGSGYTF; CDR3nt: TGTGCCAGCAGCCACGGGGGCGGGAGTGGCTACACCTTC
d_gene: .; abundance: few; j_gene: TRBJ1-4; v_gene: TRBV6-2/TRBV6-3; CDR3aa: CASREEYEKLFF; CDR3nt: TGTGCCAGCAGAGAGGAATACGAAAAACTGTTTTTT
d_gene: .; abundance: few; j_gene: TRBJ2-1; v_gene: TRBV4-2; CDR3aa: CATFWQNPRNHFRCQVQFF; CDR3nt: TGTGCCACCTTCTGGCAGAACCCCCGCAACCACTTCCGCTGTCAAGTCCAGTTCTTC
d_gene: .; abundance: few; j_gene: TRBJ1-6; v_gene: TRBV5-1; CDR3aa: CASSLDGREYSPLHF; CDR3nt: TGCGCCAGCAGCTTGGATGGGAGGGAGTATTCACCCCTCCACTTT
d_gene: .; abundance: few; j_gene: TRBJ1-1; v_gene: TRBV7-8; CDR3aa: CASSLVASINTEAFF; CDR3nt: TGTGCCAGCAGCTTAGTGGCAAGCATAAACACTGAAGCTTTCTTT
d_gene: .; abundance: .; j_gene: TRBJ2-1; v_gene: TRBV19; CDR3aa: CASSIGADNEQFF; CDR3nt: TGTGCCAGTAGTATTGGGGCAGACAATGAGCAGTTCTTC
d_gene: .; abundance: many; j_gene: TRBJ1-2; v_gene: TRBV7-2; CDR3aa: CASSRASSYGYTF; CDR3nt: TGTGCCAGCAGCCGTGCCTCTAGCTATGGCTACACCTTC
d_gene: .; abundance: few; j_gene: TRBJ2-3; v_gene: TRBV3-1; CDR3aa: CASSQILMGDTQYF; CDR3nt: TGTGCCAGCAGCCAAATCCTAATGGGAGATACGCAGTATTTT